This TCR beta chain stems from a study of T cell changes during pregnancy in multiple sclerosis. J lost 8 bases, V lost 3 bases, and 9 bases had no gene match. Germline V gene data show CDR1 as SQVTM and CDR2 as ANQGSEA. The CDR3 loop spans 14 amino acids. The data were produced by immunoSEQ multiplex PCR, yet TCRdb's version contains in-frame clones alone and is incomplete. Seen here are just under 80,000 clones, roughly 93% observed once, and the top ten hold about 0.8%. V is TRBV29-1 and J is TRBJ2-1; the match to TRBD1 covers 8 bases. The source was peripheral blood, collected in the second trimester of pregnancy. This TCR derives from a female donor in good health, enrolled as a control in a pregnancy study. CDR3 in DNA: TGCAGCGTTGAGAGGACAGGGTTGATGCATGAGCAGTTCTTC. It encodes CSVERTGLMHEQFF.